The subject of this entry is one T cell receptor (beta chain). Trimming at V came to 2 bases and at J to 2 bases, leaving 6 bases not matched to a gene. The CDR3 runs 17 residues. The germline CDR1 and CDR2 sequences are SNHLY and FYNNEI. The data were produced by immunoSEQ multiplex PCR, yet TCRdb's version contains in-frame clones alone and is incomplete. Here the sample spans roughly 62,000 clones, about 90% being singletons. This sample was included in a study of graft-versus-host responses after intestinal transplantation. The sequence was collected from a human patient who received an intestinal transplant, so some T cells may come from the graft donor. The input for sequencing was PBMCs, taken 118 days after intestinal transplantation. The J gene is TRBJ2-1, the V gene TRBV2, with 10 bases matching TRBD2. The DNA of the CDR3 is TGTGCCAGCAGTGAACTAGCGGGAGAGGGGCCCTACAATGAGCAGTTCTTC. This codes for CASSELAGEGPYNEQFF. The whole variable domain, filled in from reference TRBV2 and TRBJ2-1, reads EPEVTQTPSHQVTQMGQEVILRCVPISNHLYFYWYRQILGQKVEFLVSFYNNEISEKSEIFDDQFSVERPDGSNFTLKIRSTKLEDSAMYFCASSELAGEGPYNEQFFGPGTRLTVL.